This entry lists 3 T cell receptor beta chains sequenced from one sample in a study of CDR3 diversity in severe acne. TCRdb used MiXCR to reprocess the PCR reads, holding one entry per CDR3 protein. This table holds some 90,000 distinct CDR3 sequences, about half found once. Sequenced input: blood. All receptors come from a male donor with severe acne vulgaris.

CDR3 loop: CASSLQGEVRNQPQHF. The DNA of the CDR3 is TGCGCCAGCAGCCTACAGGGGGAAGTTCGCAATCAGCCCCAGCATTTT. This sequence joins TRBV4-1 and TRBJ1-5; 8 nucleotides line up with TRBD1. Germline trimming cut 4 bases from V and 2 bases from J; bases unmatched to any gene: 7. This CDR3 comprises 16 residues. CDR1 is MGHRA and CDR2 is YSYEKL in the germline V gene.

The CDR3 DNA is TGTGCCAGCAGCCTGGGCCTGGGCTCCTACGAGCAGTACTTC. Translation gives CASSLGLGSYEQYF. V is TRBV7-3 and J is TRBJ2-7; D is unresolved. CDR1 and CDR2 from the germline V gene are SGHTA and FQGTGA. The CDR3 sequence is 14 residues long. Trimming took 5 bases from V and 0 from J, leaving 11 bases between them. The full variable domain, with the rest looked up from reference TRBV7-3 and TRBJ2-7, is GAGVSQTPSNKVTEKGKYVELRCDPISGHTALYWYRQSLGQGPEFLIYFQGTGAADDSGLPNDRFFAVRPEGSVSTLKIQRTERGDSAVYLCASSLGLGSYEQYFGPGTRLTVT.

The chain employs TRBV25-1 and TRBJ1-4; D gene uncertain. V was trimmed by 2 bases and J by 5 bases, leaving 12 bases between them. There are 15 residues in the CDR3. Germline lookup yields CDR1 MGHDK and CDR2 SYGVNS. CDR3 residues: CASSEDYLGNEKLFF. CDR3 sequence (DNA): TGTGCCAGCAGTGAAGACTACCTGGGGAATGAAAAACTGTTTTTT.